This T cell receptor (beta chain) was captured in a study of siplizumab effects on memory and regulatory T cells. Study outcomes and limitations: Tregs proliferating in siplizumab cultures lacked confirmation of their suppressive function. Treg origin accounted for an average of approximately 67% of mappable alloreactive CD4+ clones with siplizumab and roughly 26% in controls. The apparent diversity of naive T cells exceeded that of memory cells, and naive T cells seemed to make a major contribution to the alloresponse.

A word on this clone: Antigen: not known. This sample also contains other DNA sequences that code for the same CDR3.

Some clones are missing from TCRdb's copy, which holds only in-frame ones; the method was immunoSEQ multiplex PCR. The top ten clones hold around 0.64% of a sample with tens of thousands of clones, 95% to 97% of them seen once. In a few donor pairs, unstimulated naive, memory, effector memory and TEMRA subsets were sequenced. Germline CDR1 reads SEHNR; CDR2 reads FQNEAQ (reference sequence). The CDR3 sequence is 14 residues long. Deletions cut 3 bases from V and 0 bases from J, with 7 bases between. The receptor's source is a human donor in good health. The chain recombines TRBV7-9 with TRBJ2-3; D unresolved. Sequencing input: naive CD4+ T cells sorted from blood. In nucleotides, the CDR3 is TGTGCCAGCAGCTTGAGCCTTAGCACAGATACGCAGTATTTT. Translating gives CASSLSLSTDTQYF.